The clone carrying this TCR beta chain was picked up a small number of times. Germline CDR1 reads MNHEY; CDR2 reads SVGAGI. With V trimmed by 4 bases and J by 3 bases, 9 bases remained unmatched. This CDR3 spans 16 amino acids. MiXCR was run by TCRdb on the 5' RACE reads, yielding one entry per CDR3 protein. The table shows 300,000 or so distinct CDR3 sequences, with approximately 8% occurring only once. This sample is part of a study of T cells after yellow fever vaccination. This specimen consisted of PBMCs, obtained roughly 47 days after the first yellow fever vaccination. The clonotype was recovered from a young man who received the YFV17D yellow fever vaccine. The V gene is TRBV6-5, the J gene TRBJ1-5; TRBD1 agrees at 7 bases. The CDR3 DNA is TGTGCCAGCAGTTCCTCGGGCAGGGGGAACAATCAGCCCCAGCATTTT. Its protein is CASSSSGRGNNQPQHF.